Sequencing of this T cell receptor (beta chain) was carried out in a study of blood T cell repertoires in COVID-19. Study overall: Researchers got acute and convalescent COVID-19 samples from the United States, Italy and Spain. T cells, B-cell-depleted T cells, or PBMCs provided the cDNA or gDNA that served as material.

The CDR3 is 16 amino acids. The V and J ends lost 4 bases and 0 bases respectively, with 16 bases between them. Germline V gene lookup returns CDR1 SGHRS and CDR2 YFSETQ. Authors' processing steps: By means of reference gene primer amplification, nucleated cell counts were estimated. Using immunoSEQ multiplex PCR, the repertoire was profiled, and TCRdb retains in-frame clones only, with some absent. Clone size and the V and J calls come from that table; the DNA yielded D and trimming. This table holds 95,000 to 100,000 clones, 84% found once. Source material: peripheral blood. V usage is TRBV5-1 and J usage is TRBJ1-1; the D gene is possibly TRBD1 (6 bases). The receptor was derived from a human donor in a cohort sampled during active COVID-19. In DNA, the CDR3 is TGCGCCAGCAGCCCTTGGACAGCTAATATGAACACTGAAGCTTTCTTT. Translation: CASSPWTANMNTEAFF.